This is a list of T cell receptor beta chains from one sample in a study of T cell responses to AZD1222 COVID-19 vaccine. The table came from immunoSEQ multiplex PCR; TCRdb's copy has only in-frame clones and leaves some out. Here the sample spans roughly 120,000 clones, over 75% being singletons. The source material was peripheral blood, sampled on day 0 of AZD1222 vaccination. Receptors were obtained from an adult in good health. The CDR3 runs from the conserved cysteine through the conserved F or W. The order of the fields is D gene, J gene, CDR3 length, clone size, V gene, CDR3 DNA, CDR3 protein. A D gene is named only where the DNA matches it firmly. Not every row has a clone size; where given, it reads once, few, many or a size class.

NA | TRBJ1-1 | 14 | NA | TRBV5-8 | TGTGCCAGCAGCAGCGACCGGCTGAACACTGAAGCTTTCTTT | CASSSDRLNTEAFF
TRBD1 | TRBJ2-1 | 15 | NA | TRBV10-1 | TGCGCCAGCAGTGGAGGGACAGTTAACTACAATGAGCAGTTCTTC | CASSGGTVNYNEQFF
NA | TRBJ1-4 | 13 | NA | TRBV4-2 | TGTGCCAGCAGGGCAGGGCCTAATGAAAAACTGTTTTTT | CASRAGPNEKLFF
TRBD1 | TRBJ1-2 | 14 | NA | TRBV10-3 | TGTGCCATCAGATCGAGGGACAGGTTGAGCGGCTACACCTTC | CAIRSRDRLSGYTF
NA | TRBJ2-7 | 15 | NA | TRBV7-2 | TGTGCCAGCAGCTTAGGACTACCGAGCTCCTACGAGCAGTACTTC | CASSLGLPSSYEQYF
NA | TRBJ1-2 | 13 | NA | TRBV29-1 | TGCAGCGTTATACCGGGACAAAACTATGGCTACACCTTC | CSVIPGQNYGYTF
NA | TRBJ2-7 | 13 | NA | TRBV30 | TGTGCCTGGACCTCGGGCACCTTCTACGAGCAGTACTTC | CAWTSGTFYEQYF
NA | TRBJ2-5 | 13 | NA | TRBV4-1 | TGCGCCAGCACTACCCGAGAGGGGGAGACCCAGTACTTC | CASTTREGETQYF
TRBD2 | TRBJ2-1 | 15 | NA | TRBV7-9 | TGTGCCAGCAGCCTCTTGGGCGGGGGGGCGGATGAGCAGTTCTTC | CASSLLGGGADEQFF
NA | TRBJ1-1 | 13 | NA | TRBV7-9 | TGTGCCAGCAGCTTAAGGTGGAACACTGAAGCTTTCTTT | CASSLRWNTEAFF
NA | TRBJ1-1 | 15 | NA | TRBV4-1 | TGCGCCAGCAGCCAACCCAGGAATGGGGGCACTGAAGCTTTCTTT | CASSQPRNGGTEAFF
TRBD2 | TRBJ2-7 | 16 | NA | TRBV10-3 | TGTGCCATCAGTAGACTAGCGGGGGAAAACTCCTACGAGCAGTACTTC | CAISRLAGENSYEQYF
NA | TRBJ2-2 | 16 | once | TRBV10-3 | TGTGCCATCAGTGAGTCCCGGGCCACGAACACCGGGGAGCTGTTTTTT | CAISESRATNTGELFF
NA | TRBJ2-3 | 15 | NA | TRBV27 | TGTGCCAGCAGTTTCGTTCATCCTAGCACAGATACGCAGTATTTT | CASSFVHPSTDTQYF
TRBD1 | TRBJ2-1 | 12 | NA | TRBV28 | TGTGCCACCCGGACAGGTTTTAATGAGCAGTTCTTC | CATRTGFNEQFF
NA | TRBJ2-5 | 13 | few | TRBV27 | TGTGCCAGCAGTTTATGGGCCCAAGAGACCCAGTACTTC | CASSLWAQETQYF
TRBD1 | TRBJ1-2 | 14 | once | TRBV9 | TGTGCCAGCAGCGTACTACAGGGGGGCCGTGGCTACACCTTC | CASSVLQGGRGYTF
TRBD1 | TRBJ1-6 | 14 | few | TRBV9 | TGTGCCAGCAGCGTAGGACAGGGTCATTCACCCCTCCACTTT | CASSVGQGHSPLHF
NA | TRBJ2-7 | 14 | NA | TRBV6-5 | TGTGCCAGCAGGTCGGGGGGCGCCTCCTACGAGCAGTACTTC | CASRSGGASYEQYF
NA | TRBJ1-2 | 16 | NA | TRBV7-8 | TGTGCCAGCAGCTTATCGGACAGCGCATTTAACTATGGCTACACCTTC | CASSLSDSAFNYGYTF
NA | TRBJ1-2 | 14 | NA | TRBV6-2/TRBV6-3 | TGTGCCAGCAGTTACTTAGGGGATCTGTATGGCTACACCTTC | CASSYLGDLYGYTF
NA | TRBJ1-4 | 14 | NA | TRBV10-1 | TGCGCCAGCAGTGAGTCTACAGGCCAAGAAAAACTGTTTTTT | CASSESTGQEKLFF
NA | TRBJ2-3 | 15 | medium-sized | TRBV19 | TGTGCCAGTAGTATAATGAAACTTGGCACAGATACGCAGTATTTT | CASSIMKLGTDTQYF
NA | TRBJ2-3 | 14 | NA | TRBV29-1 | TGCAGCGTCCAAACAGGGAACCCCACAGATACGCAGTATTTT | CSVQTGNPTDTQYF
TRBD2 | TRBJ2-1 | 16 | NA | TRBV11-2 | TGTGCCAGCAGCCCTAGCCCGGGGGGCTCCTACAATGAGCAGTTCTTC | CASSPSPGGSYNEQFF
TRBD1 | TRBJ2-2 | 13 | few | TRBV29-1 | TGCAGCGTCCGACAGGGTAACACCGGGGAGCTGTTTTTT | CSVRQGNTGELFF
NA | TRBJ2-5 | 15 | NA | TRBV20-1 | TGCAGTGCTAGTATTCGGGCAGGGGAACAAGAGACCCAGTACTTC | CSASIRAGEQETQYF
NA | TRBJ2-3 | 16 | NA | TRBV9 | TGTGCCAGCAGCCCAGGGGCGGGAATTAGCACAGATACGCAGTATTTT | CASSPGAGISTDTQYF
TRBD2 | TRBJ2-7 | 15 | NA | TRBV18 | TGTGCCAGCTCACCACGGACTAGCGGATACTACGAGCAGTACTTC | CASSPRTSGYYEQYF
NA | TRBJ2-1 | 13 | NA | TRBV7-9 | TGTGCCAGCAGCCTCCGACAGAGCCATGAGCAGTTCTTC | CASSLRQSHEQFF
NA | TRBJ2-5 | 11 | NA | TRBV5-8 | TGTGCCAGCAGCTTATCAGAGACCCAGTACTTC | CASSLSETQYF
TRBD1 | TRBJ2-2 | 15 | NA | TRBV6-6 | TGTGCCAGCAGGCTTACAGGGGCGGACACCGGGGAGCTGTTTTTT | CASRLTGADTGELFF
NA | TRBJ1-6 | 16 | NA | TRBV2 | TGTGCCAGCACCTTAGCCCGGGAACCCAAAAATTCACCCCTCCACTTT | CASTLAREPKNSPLHF
NA | TRBJ1-1 | 15 | few | TRBV6-5 | TGTGCCAGCAGCCTCAGGGTTTTGGGGAACACTGAAGCTTTCTTT | CASSLRVLGNTEAFF
NA | TRBJ1-5 | 13 | NA | TRBV12-3/TRBV12-4 | TGTGCCAGCAGTTTAAAGCAATCGCAGCCCCAGCATTTT | CASSLKQSQPQHF
NA | TRBJ1-1 | 13 | NA | TRBV19 | TGTGCCACCGCGCGGGACCGTAACACTGAAGCTTTCTTT | CATARDRNTEAFF
NA | TRBJ1-3 | 17 | NA | TRBV18 | TGTGCCAGCTCGCCTTCAGCAGGGCTCTCCTCTGGAAACACCATATATTTT | CASSPSAGLSSGNTIYF
NA | TRBJ2-5 | 13 | NA | TRBV27 | TGTGCCAGCAGTTTGGTGGTTCAAGAGACCCAGTACTTC | CASSLVVQETQYF
NA | TRBJ2-1 | 15 | few | TRBV4-1 | TGCGCCAGCAGCAACCTGGGGGGCTCCCAGGGATGGCAGTTCTTC | CASSNLGGSQGWQFF
TRBD1 | TRBJ2-1 | 15 | NA | TRBV2 | TGTGCCAGCACTCCGGGACAGGGGGGTTACAATGAGCAGTTCTTC | CASTPGQGGYNEQFF
NA | TRBJ2-1 | 15 | once | TRBV7-3 | TGTGCCAGCAGATTCGACCCGAACCCCTATGGTGAGCAGTTCTTC | CASRFDPNPYGEQFF
NA | TRBJ2-7 | 14 | NA | TRBV30 | TGTGCCTGGAGTGTACGGTGGACTCCAGAGGAGCAGTACTTC | CAWSVRWTPEEQYF
TRBD2 | TRBJ2-1 | 17 | NA | TRBV3-1/TRBV3-2 | TGTGCCAGCAGCAACGGAGGCGGGAGGGCCGTGGGGTATGAGCAGTTCTTC | CASSNGGGRAVGYEQFF
NA | TRBJ2-2 | 15 | NA | TRBV7-2 | TGTGCCAGCAGCTTAATAGCGGCGGGCACCGGGGAGCTGTTTTTT | CASSLIAAGTGELFF
NA | TRBJ1-2 | 14 | NA | TRBV28 | TGTGCCAGCAGTTTCGGACGGCCTGGGGGTGGCTACACCTTC | CASSFGRPGGGYTF
TRBD2 | TRBJ2-1 | 14 | NA | TRBV13 | TGTGCCAGCAGCTTAGAGCGGGGGGCCAATGAGCAGTTCTTC | CASSLERGANEQFF
TRBD1 | TRBJ1-1 | 15 | NA | TRBV7-9 | TGTGCCAGCAGCGACTCCGGGACAGCGAACACTGAAGCTTTCTTT | CASSDSGTANTEAFF
TRBD2 | TRBJ2-1 | 15 | NA | TRBV10-3 | TGTGCCATCACTAAAGCTAGCGGCTCCTACAATGAGCAGTTCTTC | CAITKASGSYNEQFF
TRBD1 | TRBJ2-1 | 15 | NA | TRBV7-9 | TGTGCCAGCAGCCAACAGGGGAGCTCCTACAATGAGCAGTTCTTC | CASSQQGSSYNEQFF
NA | TRBJ2-7 | 13 | NA | TRBV30 | TGTGCCTGGAGTGTAAATATCGCCTACGAGCAGTACTTC | CAWSVNIAYEQYF
NA | TRBJ1-3 | 16 | NA | TRBV7-6 | TGTGCCAGCAGCTTAGCGTCAGAGGTCTCTGGAAACACCATATATTTT | CASSLASEVSGNTIYF
NA | TRBJ1-1 | 16 | NA | TRBV6-5 | TGTGCCAGCAGTTACTCAGGAGGTCGCATGAACACTGAAGCTTTCTTT | CASSYSGGRMNTEAFF
NA | TRBJ2-6 | 14 | few | TRBV29-1 | TGCAGCGTTGAAGGATCCTCTGGGGCCAACGTCCTGACTTTC | CSVEGSSGANVLTF
NA | TRBJ1-5 | 13 | few | TRBV9 | TGTGCCAGCAGCGCTGCAGGGTTAGGAGCCCAGCATTTT | CASSAAGLGAQHF
TRBD2 | TRBJ2-5 | 13 | once | TRBV5-4 | TGTGCCAGCAGCGGGAGGGGAGGGGAGACCCAGTACTTC | CASSGRGGETQYF
NA | TRBJ2-2 | 15 | NA | TRBV6-5 | TGTGCCAGCAGAATCGACCTCGCAAACACCGGGGAGCTGTTTTTT | CASRIDLANTGELFF
NA | TRBJ2-7 | 11 | NA | TRBV11-2 | TGTGCCAGCACCTCGGCCTACGAGCAGTACTTC | CASTSAYEQYF